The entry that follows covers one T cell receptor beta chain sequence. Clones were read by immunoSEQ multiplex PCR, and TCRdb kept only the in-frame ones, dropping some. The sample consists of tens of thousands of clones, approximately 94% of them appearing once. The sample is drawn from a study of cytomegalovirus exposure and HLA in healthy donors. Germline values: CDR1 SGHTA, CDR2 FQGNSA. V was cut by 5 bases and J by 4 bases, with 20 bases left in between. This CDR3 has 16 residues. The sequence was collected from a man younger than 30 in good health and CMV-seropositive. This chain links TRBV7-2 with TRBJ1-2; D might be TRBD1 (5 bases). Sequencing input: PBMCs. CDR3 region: CASSPRRDPIGYGYTF. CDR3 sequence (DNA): TGTGCCAGCAGCCCTAGGAGGGACCCGATCGGCTATGGCTACACCTTC.